Following are 20 T cell receptor beta chains from one sample sequenced in a study of T cell responses to AZD1222 COVID-19 vaccine. Using immunoSEQ multiplex PCR, the repertoire was profiled, and TCRdb retains in-frame clones only, with some absent. This sample has around 200,000 clones, with roughly 93% found just once. The material sequenced was peripheral blood, taken 28 days after the second dose of the MenACWY control vaccine. Receptors originate from an adult who received the MenACWY meningococcal vaccine as a control.

The rearrangement joins TRBV4-3 to TRBJ1-4; D is undetermined. The CDR3 has 14 residues. V was trimmed by 0 bases and J by 8 bases, leaving 10 bases between them. Germline V gene sequence: CDR1 LGHNA, CDR2 YSLEER. The CDR3 is CASSQEGRVEKLFF. The DNA for the CDR3 is TGCGCCAGCAGCCAAGAGGGAAGAGTGGAAAAACTGTTTTTT.

This chain joins TRBV23-1 and TRBJ1-5; D uncertain. TRBV23-1 is filed as an ORF, its function uncertain. Trimming stripped 7 bases from V and 8 bases from J, with 12 bases between. This CDR3 has 12 amino acids. The DNA of the CDR3 is TGCGCCAGCACCTGGGTACTAGAGCCCCAGCATTTT. Amino acids: CASTWVLEPQHF.

This clone appeared once. V gene TRBV29-1 combines with J gene TRBJ1-2, with 7 bases aligning to TRBD1. The CDR3 extends over 14 amino acids. Looked up from germline, CDR1 is SQVTM and CDR2 is ANQGSEA. Unmatched junction bases numbered 6, after V lost 4 bases and J lost 1 base. Written as DNA, the CDR3 is TGCAGCGTTGGGGCGACAGGGAATAACTATGGCTACACCTTC. Amino acid sequence: CSVGATGNNYGYTF.

The chain recombines TRBV30 with TRBJ2-5; D perhaps matches TRBD2 (7 bases). Germline CDR1 reads GTSNPN; CDR2 reads SVGIG (reference sequence). The CDR3 runs 14 residues. V was clipped by 5 bases and J by 2 bases, with 15 bases between them. CDR3 DNA: TGTGCCTGGCAAAGGGGGGGACTTCAAGAGACCCAGTACTTC. Translation gives CAWQRGGLQETQYF.

The genes are TRBV11-1 and TRBJ1-1; D not certain. V lost 6 bases to trimming and J lost 2 bases, with 7 bases between them. Germline CDR1 SGHAT, CDR2 FQDESV (reference sequence). The CDR3 consists of 12 residues. CDR3 sequence reads: CASSYSNTEAFF. The CDR3 DNA follows: TGTGCCAGCAGTTACAGTAACACTGAAGCTTTCTTT. The whole variable domain, remainder taken from reference TRBV11-1 and TRBJ1-1, is EAEVAQSPRYKITEKSQAVAFWCDPISGHATLYWYRQILGQGPELLVQFQDESVVDDSQLPKDRFSAERLKGVDSTLKIQPAELGDSAMYLCASSYSNTEAFFGQGTRLTVV.

The rearrangement links TRBV9 to TRBJ2-3; D may be TRBD1 (5 bases). CDR3 length equals 15 residues. Germline V lookup: CDR1 SGDLS, CDR2 YYNGEE. The V and J ends lost 3 bases and 2 bases respectively, with 13 bases between them. The chain's CDR3 is CASSAGIPNTDTQYF. CDR3 sequence (DNA): TGTGCCAGCAGCGCAGGGATTCCAAACACAGATACGCAGTATTTT.

V is TRBV19 and J is TRBJ1-4; TRBD1 agrees at 7 bases. Unmatched junction bases numbered 11, after V lost 5 bases and J lost 8 bases. In germline, CDR1 is LNHDA, CDR2 SQIVND (reference sequence). The CDR3 runs to 15 residues. DNA of the CDR3: TGTGCCAGTAGTTCCGAGGGGGCGGACTGGGAAAAACTGTTTTTT. Its protein is CASSSEGADWEKLFF.

J is TRBJ1-1 and V is TRBV3-1 (or the pseudogene TRBV3-2); maybe TRBD1 (5 bases). The V and J ends lost 6 bases and 0 bases respectively, with 14 bases between them. Germline V lookup: CDR1 LGHDT, CDR2 YNNKEL (reference sequence). The CDR3 length is 15 residues. CDR3 DNA sequence: TGTGCCAGCAGAAATGGGGGGAATGTGAACACTGAAGCTTTCTTT. Its translation is CASRNGGNVNTEAFF.

The chain has TRBV19 and TRBJ1-5; D is uncertain. The CDR3 covers 15 residues. Germline assignment: CDR1 LNHDA and CDR2 SQIVND (reference sequence). V lost 8 bases to trimming and J lost 2 bases, with 16 bases between them. The chain's CDR3 is CASVDGGGRNQPQHF. The CDR3 region has the DNA TGTGCCAGTGTGGACGGTGGCGGGCGCAATCAGCCCCAGCATTTT.

V gene TRBV3-1 (or the pseudogene TRBV3-2) combines with J gene TRBJ1-1, with D unclear. V lost 2 bases and J lost 4, with 14 bases in between. Per the germline V gene, CDR1 is LGHDT and CDR2 is YNNKEL (reference sequence). The CDR3 loop spans 15 amino acids. Written as DNA, the CDR3 is TGTGCCAGCAGCCAAAATGGGGAAAGGAGCACTGAAGCTTTCTTT. This codes for CASSQNGERSTEAFF.

The rearrangement joins TRBV6-6 to TRBJ1-5; D gene uncertain. The CDR3 spans 15 residues. Trimming took off 6 bases at V and 7 bases at J, with 19 bases between the two ends. Germline loops: CDR1 MNHNY, CDR2 SVGAGI (reference sequence). For the CDR3, the DNA is TGTGCCAGCAGCCCGACATTTTCCCTTCCCCAGCCCCAGCATTTT. Translation: CASSPTFSLPQPQHF.

This chain joins TRBV19 and TRBJ2-2; a possible D gene is TRBD2 (6 bases). From germline, CDR1 is LNHDA and CDR2 SQIVND (reference sequence). Trimming removed 7 bases from V and 2 bases from J, with 14 bases in between. The CDR3 extends over 15 amino acids. CDR3: CASTTLGGNTGELFF. CDR3 coding DNA: TGTGCCAGTACCACCTTGGGAGGAAACACCGGGGAGCTGTTTTTT.

This chain connects TRBV28 to TRBJ1-5; possibly TRBD1 for D (5 bases). The CDR3 is 17 residues long. Looked up from germline, CDR1 is MDHEN and CDR2 is SYDVKM. The V and J ends lost 6 bases and 1 base respectively, with 19 bases between them. This chain's CDR3 is CASSLGRVDYSNQPQHF. Here the CDR3 DNA reads TGTGCCAGCAGCCTGGGCAGGGTTGATTACAGCAATCAGCCCCAGCATTTT.

The count of this clone is one. V usage is TRBV30 and J usage is TRBJ1-2; perhaps TRBD1 as D (6 bases). CDR3 length equals 15 residues. Germline V lookup: CDR1 GTSNPN, CDR2 SVGIG (reference sequence). V lost 2 bases, J lost 5 bases, and 18 bases lay in between. The CDR3 is CAWSPANQGGYGYTF. In DNA form, the CDR3 reads TGTGCCTGGAGTCCGGCCAACCAAGGGGGGTATGGCTACACCTTC.

V is TRBV4-2 and J is TRBJ1-1; D remains ambiguous. The CDR3 spans 17 residues. CDR1 is LGHNA and CDR2 is YNFKEQ in the germline V gene. V was shortened by 5 bases and J by 1 base, with 20 bases between the two germline ends. CDR3 DNA sequence: TGTGCCAGCAGCTCCGCCACCGGACTGATGAAGAACACTGAAGCTTTCTTT. Translation: CASSSATGLMKNTEAFF.

The chain has TRBV19 and TRBJ1-2, with D uncertain. CDR1 and CDR2 from the germline V gene are LNHDA and SQIVND (reference sequence). V lost 5 bases and J 3 bases, leaving 13 bases between the germline ends. The CDR3 extends over 14 amino acids. DNA for the CDR3: TGTGCCAGTAGTCGTGGGTCGGGTTACTATGGCTACACCTTC. This translates into CASSRGSGYYGYTF.

The chain uses TRBV6-1 and TRBJ1-3; no clear D. This CDR3 contains 17 residues. V was shortened by 0 bases and J by 4 bases, with 16 bases between the two germline ends. Germline assignment: CDR1 MNHNS and CDR2 SASEGT. As DNA, the CDR3 is TGTGCCAGCAGTGAAGCGCCTGGGAGAGGGAGGGGAAACACCATATATTTT. Its translation is CASSEAPGRGRGNTIYF.

CDR3 DNA sequence: TGCAGCGGCAGGAATCACACCGGGGAGCTGTTTTTT. Its protein product is CSGRNHTGELFF. This sequence joins TRBV29-1 and TRBJ2-2; no definite D call. The V end lost 7 bases, the J end lost 3 bases, and 9 bases lay between the germline ends. Germline loops: CDR1 SQVTM, CDR2 ANQGSEA. The CDR3 loop spans 12 amino acids.

The V and J genes are TRBV27 and TRBJ1-5; unclear D gene. The V and J ends lost 4 bases and 2 bases respectively, with 6 bases between them. This CDR3 has 13 residues. Germline CDR1 is MNHEY and CDR2 is SMNVEV (reference sequence). CDR3 in amino acids: CASSYWGNQPQHF. CDR3 coding DNA: TGTGCCAGCAGTTACTGGGGCAATCAGCCCCAGCATTTT.

The chain is built from TRBV6-5 and TRBJ1-2; 12 nucleotides agree with TRBD1. The germline V gene encodes CDR1 MNHEY and CDR2 SVGAGI. CDR3 length: 14 residues. Trimming at V came to 5 bases and at J to 9 bases, leaving 7 bases not matched to a gene. The CDR3 loop reads CASSPGTGGSSYTF. The CDR3 nucleotides read TGTGCCAGCAGTCCCGGGACAGGGGGCTCTAGCTACACCTTC.